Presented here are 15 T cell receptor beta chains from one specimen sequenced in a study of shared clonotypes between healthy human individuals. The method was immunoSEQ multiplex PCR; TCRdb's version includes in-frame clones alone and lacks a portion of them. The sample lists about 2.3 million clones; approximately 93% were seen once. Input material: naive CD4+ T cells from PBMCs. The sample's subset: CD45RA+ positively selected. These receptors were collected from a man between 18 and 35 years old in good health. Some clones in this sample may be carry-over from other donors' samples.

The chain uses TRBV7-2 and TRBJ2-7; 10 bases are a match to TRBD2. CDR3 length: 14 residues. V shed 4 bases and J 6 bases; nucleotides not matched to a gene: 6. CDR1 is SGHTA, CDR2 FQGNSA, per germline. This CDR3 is CASSSSGGTGEQYF. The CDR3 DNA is TGTGCCAGCAGCTCTAGCGGGGGTACCGGCGAGCAGTACTTC. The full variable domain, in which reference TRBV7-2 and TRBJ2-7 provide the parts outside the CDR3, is GAGVSQSPSNKVTEKGKDVELRCDPISGHTALYWYRQSLGQGLEFLIYFQGNSAPDKSGLPSDRFSAERTGGSVSTLTIQRTQQEDSAVYLCASSSSGGTGEQYFGPGTRLTVT.

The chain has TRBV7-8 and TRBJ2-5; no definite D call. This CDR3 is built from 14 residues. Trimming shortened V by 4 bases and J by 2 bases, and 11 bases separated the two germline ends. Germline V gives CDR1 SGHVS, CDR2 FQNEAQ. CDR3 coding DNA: TGTGCCAGCAGCTACGTATCGGTTCAAGAGACCCAGTACTTC. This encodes CASSYVSVQETQYF.

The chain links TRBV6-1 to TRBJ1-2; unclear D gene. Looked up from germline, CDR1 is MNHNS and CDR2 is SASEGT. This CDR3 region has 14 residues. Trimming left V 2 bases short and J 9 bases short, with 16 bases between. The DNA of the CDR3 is TGTGCCAGCAGTGAAATCGAGACTGGTTGGAGCTACACCTTC. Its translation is CASSEIETGWSYTF.

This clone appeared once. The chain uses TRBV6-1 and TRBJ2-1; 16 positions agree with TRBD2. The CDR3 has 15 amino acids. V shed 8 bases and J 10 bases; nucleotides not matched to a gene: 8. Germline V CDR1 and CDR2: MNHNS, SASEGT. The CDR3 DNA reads TGTGCCAGCCATTCGGGACTAGCGGGAGGGCGGGAGCAGTTCTTC. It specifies CASHSGLAGGREQFF.

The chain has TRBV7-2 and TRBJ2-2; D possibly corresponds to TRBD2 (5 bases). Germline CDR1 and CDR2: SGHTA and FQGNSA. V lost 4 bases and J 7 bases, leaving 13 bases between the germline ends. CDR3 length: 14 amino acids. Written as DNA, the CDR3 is TGTGCCAGCAGCTCAATACTAGGCCGCGGGGAGCTGTTTTTT. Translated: CASSSILGRGELFF.

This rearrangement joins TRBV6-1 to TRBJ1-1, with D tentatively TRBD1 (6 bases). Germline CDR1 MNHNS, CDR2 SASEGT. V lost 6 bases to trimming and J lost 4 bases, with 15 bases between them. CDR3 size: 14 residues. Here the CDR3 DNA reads TGTGCCAGCAGCATCTCAGGGGTTGGCACTGAAGCTTTCTTT. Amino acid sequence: CASSISGVGTEAFF.

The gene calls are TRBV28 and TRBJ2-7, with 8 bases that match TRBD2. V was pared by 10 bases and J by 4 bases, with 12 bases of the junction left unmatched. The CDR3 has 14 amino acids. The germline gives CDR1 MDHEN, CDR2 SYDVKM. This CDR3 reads CATFGGGFLYEQYF. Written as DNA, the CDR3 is TGTGCCACCTTTGGCGGGGGGTTTTTGTACGAGCAGTACTTC.

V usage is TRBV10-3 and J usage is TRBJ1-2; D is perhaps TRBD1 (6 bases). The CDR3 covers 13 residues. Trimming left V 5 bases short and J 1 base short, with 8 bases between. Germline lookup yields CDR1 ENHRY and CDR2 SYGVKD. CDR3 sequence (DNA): TGTGCCATCAGTAAGGACAGTAACTATGGCTACACCTTC. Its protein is CAISKDSNYGYTF.

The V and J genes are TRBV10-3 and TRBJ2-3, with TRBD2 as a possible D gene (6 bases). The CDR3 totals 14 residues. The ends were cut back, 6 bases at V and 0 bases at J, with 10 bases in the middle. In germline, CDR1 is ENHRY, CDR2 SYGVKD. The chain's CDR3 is CAIRGLSSTDTQYF. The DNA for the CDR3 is TGTGCCATCAGGGGACTCTCAAGCACAGATACGCAGTATTTT.

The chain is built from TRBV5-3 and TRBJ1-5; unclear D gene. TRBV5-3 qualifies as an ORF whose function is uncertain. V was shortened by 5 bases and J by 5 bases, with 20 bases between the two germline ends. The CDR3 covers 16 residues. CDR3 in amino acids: CARSLPPGRNDQPQHF. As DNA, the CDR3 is TGTGCCAGAAGTCTACCCCCGGGCCGCAACGATCAGCCCCAGCATTTT.

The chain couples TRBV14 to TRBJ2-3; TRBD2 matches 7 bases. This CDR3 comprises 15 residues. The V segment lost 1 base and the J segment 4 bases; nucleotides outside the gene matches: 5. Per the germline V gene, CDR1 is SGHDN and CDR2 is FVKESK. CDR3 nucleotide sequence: TGTGCCAGCAGCCAAGTTCGCGGGAGCGCAGATACGCAGTATTTT. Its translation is CASSQVRGSADTQYF.

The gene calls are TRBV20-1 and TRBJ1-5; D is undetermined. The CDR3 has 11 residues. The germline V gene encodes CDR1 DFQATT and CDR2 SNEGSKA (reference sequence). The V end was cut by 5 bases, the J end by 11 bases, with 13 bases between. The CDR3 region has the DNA TGCAGTGCTTCGAGCTGGGGAGCCCAGCATTTT. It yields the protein CSASSWGAQHF.

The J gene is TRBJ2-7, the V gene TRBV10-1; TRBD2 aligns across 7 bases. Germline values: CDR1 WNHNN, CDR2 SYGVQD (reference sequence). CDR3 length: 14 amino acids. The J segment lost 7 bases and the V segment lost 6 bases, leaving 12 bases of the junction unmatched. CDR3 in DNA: TGCGCCAGCAGGGAAGCGGGATCCGGGGGGGAGCAGTACTTC. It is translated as CASREAGSGGEQYF.

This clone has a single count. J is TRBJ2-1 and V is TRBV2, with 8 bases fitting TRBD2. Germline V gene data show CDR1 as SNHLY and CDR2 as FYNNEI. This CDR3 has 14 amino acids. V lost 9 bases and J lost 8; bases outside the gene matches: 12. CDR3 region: CARGGAGAGDEQFF. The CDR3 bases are TGTGCCAGAGGAGGAGCGGGAGCCGGGGATGAGCAGTTCTTC. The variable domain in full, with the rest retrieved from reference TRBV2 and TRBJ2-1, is EPEVTQTPSHQVTQMGQEVILRCVPISNHLYFYWYRQILGQKVEFLVSFYNNEISEKSEIFDDQFSVERPDGSNFTLKIRSTKLEDSAMYFCARGGAGAGDEQFFGPGTRLTVL.

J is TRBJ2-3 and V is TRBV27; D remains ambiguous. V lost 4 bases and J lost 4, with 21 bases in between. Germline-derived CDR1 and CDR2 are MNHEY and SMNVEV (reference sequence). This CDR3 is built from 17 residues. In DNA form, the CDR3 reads TGTGCCAGCAGTTCAATAGAATGGGGATCCCGCCCAGATACGCAGTATTTT. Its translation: CASSSIEWGSRPDTQYF.